This T cell receptor beta chain was found in a study of OX40 agonist ivuxolimab in advanced cancers. Study-level information: The patients received ivuxolimab by intravenous route every 2 weeks at 0.01 to 10 mg/kg. Prior anti-PD-1, anti-PD-L1 or anti-CTLA-4 therapy did not bar entry, and more than 35% had some. Findings and limits, study-wide: At 0.1 to 3.0 mg/kg, CD4+ and CD8+ blood T cells expanded clonally by week 6. In CD8+ T cells, expanded clones were on average more numerous than in CD4+.

Of note for this clone: The target antigen is unknown.

The repertoire was sequenced with immunoSEQ multiplex PCR; TCRdb's copy has only in-frame clones and lacks some. The sample shows more than 25,000 clones, about 85% of them seen only once. Germline lookup yields CDR1 SGHKS and CDR2 YYEKEE (reference sequence). The CDR3 covers 13 residues. V shed 3 bases and J shed 0 bases, with 7 bases lying between them. The chain has TRBV5-5 and TRBJ2-7; D ambiguous. Sequencing was performed on CD4+ or CD8+ T cells sorted from blood, taken in a trial of the OX40 agonist ivuxolimab. This TCR came from an adult with an advanced solid tumor such as melanoma, head and neck, liver or kidney cancer. CDR3 DNA: TGTGCCAGCAGCTACGGATACTCCTACGAGCAGTACTTC. Amino acids: CASSYGYSYEQYF.